This is a list of T cell receptor beta chains from one sample in a study of stem cell transplantation in POMP-related autoinflammatory disease. Measured with immunoSEQ multiplex PCR; TCRdb has only the in-frame clones, and not every one. The sample contains roughly 70,000 clones, approximately 90% of which appear only once. The sample was CD4+ T cells from PBMCs, taken after stem cell transplantation. These TCRs come from a human patient with POMP-related autoinflammation and immune dysregulation (PRAID). The graft donor may account for some of the T cells. Both conserved end residues are part of each CDR3. D genes are given only for firm matches.

v_call,j_call,d_call,cdr3_aa
TRBV20-1,TRBJ2-3,-,CSASRRDTQYF
TRBV2,TRBJ1-2,TRBD1,CAGSYRGIRYGYTF
TRBV4-1,TRBJ1-2,-,CASSQGTSSRGGYTF
TRBV24-1,TRBJ2-3,TRBD1,CATSGGRGRSTDTQYF
TRBV21-1,TRBJ2-1,-,CASSKVGWEGRCNEQFF
TRBV5-1,TRBJ2-7,-,CASSLGPAIALRVEQYF
TRBV2,TRBJ2-2,TRBD1,CASSEGQVNLGELFF
TRBV10-1,TRBJ2-3,-,CASSESKVLITDTQYF
TRBV7-8,TRBJ2-1,-,CASSPGTGFGDNEQFF
TRBV5-1,TRBJ2-7,TRBD2,CASSPPGLEAYEQYF
TRBV28,TRBJ1-3,-,CASSSGSSSGNTIYF
TRBV2,TRBJ2-1,-,CASKRDRGGNEQFF
TRBV14,TRBJ2-7,TRBD1,CASSQGTGYSYEQYF
TRBV18,TRBJ2-3,-,CASSPPGVTDTQYF
TRBV6-5,TRBJ2-1,TRBD2,CASTLAGSDNEQFF
TRBV19,TRBJ2-3,TRBD1,CASWDRFTDTQYF
TRBV7-8,TRBJ2-1,-,CASRHTGYNEQFF
TRBV18,TRBJ2-2,-,CASWGRNTGELFF
TRBV27,TRBJ1-6,TRBD1,CASSRRSGTGWYNSPLHF
TRBV28,TRBJ1-4,-,CASKPFRPTRHNEKLFF
TRBV2,TRBJ2-2,-,CASSEREPDTGELFF
TRBV20-1,TRBJ1-2,-,CSAKGSYGYTF
TRBV3-1/TRBV3-2,TRBJ2-1,-,CASSPMGTNNEQFF
TRBV2,TRBJ2-1,TRBD2,CASSPTSGRFSYNEQFF
TRBV5-1,TRBJ2-5,-,CASSGMWGAPQETQYF
TRBV6-5,TRBJ1-2,-,CASRVTPNYGYTF
TRBV15,TRBJ2-3,-,CATSRDGRTTGADTQYF
TRBV5-1,TRBJ2-3,TRBD2,CASSLVTSGPDTQYF
TRBV24-1,TRBJ1-5,-,CATSREGPNQPQHF
TRBV6-5,TRBJ2-3,-,CASRSSGDRADTQYF
TRBV27,TRBJ2-1,-,CASSLFPRGARNEQFF
TRBV19,TRBJ2-2,TRBD1,CASSHPGQGNTGELFF
TRBV10-3,TRBJ1-2,TRBD1,CAISLGQGAGYTF
TRBV19,TRBJ2-1,-,CASSIGDTSYNEQFF
TRBV10-3,TRBJ1-3,-,CAMRGGSGNTIYF
TRBV28,TRBJ2-3,TRBD2,CASSSGGFLTSTDTQYF
TRBV5-4,TRBJ2-1,TRBD2,CASSSTGLAGYNEQFF
TRBV6-1,TRBJ1-5,-,CASSEVTGAPNQPQHF